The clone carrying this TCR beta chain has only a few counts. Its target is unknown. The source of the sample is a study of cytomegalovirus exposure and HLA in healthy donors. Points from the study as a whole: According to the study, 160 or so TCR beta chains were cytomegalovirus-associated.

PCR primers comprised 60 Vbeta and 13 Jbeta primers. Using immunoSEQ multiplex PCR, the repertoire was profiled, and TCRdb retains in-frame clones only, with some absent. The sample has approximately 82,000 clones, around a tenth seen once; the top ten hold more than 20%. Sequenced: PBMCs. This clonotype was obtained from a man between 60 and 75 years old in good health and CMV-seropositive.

This chain's CDR3 is CASSLGGGGSGPQHF. In DNA, the CDR3 is TGTGCCAGCAGCTTGGGTGGGGGGGGCTCGGGGCCCCAGCATTTT. The V and J genes are TRBV5-6 and TRBJ1-5, with a possible D match to TRBD1 (6 bases). CDR1 and CDR2 (germline): SGHDT, YYEEEE. The CDR3 is made up of 15 amino acids. V lost 0 bases, J lost 9 bases, and 16 bases lay in between. The variable domain in full, completed from reference TRBV5-6 and TRBJ1-5, reads DAGVTQSPTHLIKTRGQQVTLRCSPKSGHDTVSWYQQALGQGPQFIFQYYEEEERQRGNFPDRFSGHQFPNYSSELNVNALLLGDSALYLCASSLGGGGSGPQHFGDGTRLSIL.